Below are 7 T cell receptor beta chains sequenced from a single sample in a study of T cells after yellow fever vaccination. A single record per CDR3 protein comes from TCRdb applying MiXCR to the 5' RACE reads. The data contain under 70,000 distinct CDR3 sequences, more than 5.5% of them singletons. The material sequenced was CD8+ T cells sorted from PBMCs, taken on the day of the first yellow fever vaccination. Receptor source: a man between 18 and 29 years old who received the YFV17D yellow fever vaccine.

This clonotype appeared a few times. The chain couples TRBV20-1 to TRBJ2-7; D gene ambiguous. The CDR3 is 14 residues long. From germline, CDR1 is DFQATT and CDR2 SNEGSKA (reference sequence). The V gene lost 0 bases and the J gene lost 6 bases, with 15 bases spanning the gap. CDR3 residues: CSARDEQTVSEQYF. Here the CDR3 DNA reads TGCAGTGCTAGAGATGAGCAGACTGTAAGCGAGCAGTACTTC.

The chain is built from TRBV30 and TRBJ2-1; either TRBD1 or TRBD2 may fit D (6 bases each). CDR3 size: 15 residues. Between the trimmed V and J ends, which lost 5 bases and 6 bases, there was a span of 20 bases. CDR1 GTSNPN and CDR2 SVGIG come from the germline V gene (reference sequence). CDR3 bases: TGTGCCTGGTGGTTCGGGGGCGAAGGGGGCAATGAGCAGTTCTTC. Translated, it gives CAWWFGGEGGNEQFF.

This clonotype appeared many times. The chain employs TRBV12-3 or TRBV12-4 and TRBJ2-1; D may be TRBD2 (6 bases). V was pared by 6 bases and J by 4 bases, with 22 bases between. This CDR3 comprises 17 residues. The CDR3 coding sequence is TGTGCCAGCAGCTCCTTAAGGGACTCCCTTGGGTACAATGAGCAGTTCTTC. Translated: CASSSLRDSLGYNEQFF.

In its sample, this clonotype was seen many times. The chain employs TRBV10-2 and TRBJ1-1; no firm D call. The germline V gene encodes CDR1 WSHSY and CDR2 SAAADI. Trimming took off 0 bases at V and 1 base at J, with 6 bases between the two ends. CDR3 length: 14 amino acids. CDR3 coding DNA: TGCGCCAGCAGTGAGTCGATGGAGAACACTGAAGCTTTCTTT. Amino acids: CASSESMENTEAFF.

This clonotype has at least ten counts. V usage is TRBV20-1 and J usage is TRBJ2-1; TRBD1 matches 9 bases. In germline, CDR1 is DFQATT, CDR2 SNEGSKA (reference sequence). With V trimmed by 0 bases and J by 2 bases, 2 bases remained unmatched. The CDR3 length is 15 residues. The chain's CDR3 is CSARDRDRAYNEQFF. CDR3 sequence (DNA): TGCAGTGCTAGAGACCGGGACAGGGCCTACAATGAGCAGTTCTTC.

This clonotype has just a few counts. The J gene is TRBJ2-5, the V gene TRBV7-9; no reliable D call. Germline assignment: CDR1 SEHNR and CDR2 FQNEAQ (reference sequence). This CDR3 region has 13 residues. V was trimmed by 1 base and J by 1 base, leaving 4 bases between them. CDR3 residues: CASSLDRQETQYF. Here the CDR3 DNA reads TGTGCCAGCAGCTTAGACCGCCAAGAGACCCAGTACTTC.

This clonotype was observed many times. The chain links TRBV4-2 to TRBJ1-6, with 7 bases fitting TRBD1. V lost 2 bases, J lost 5 bases, and 0 bases stayed unmatched. The germline gives CDR1 LGHNA, CDR2 YNFKEQ. The CDR3 has 14 residues. The CDR3 coding sequence is TGTGCCAGCAGCCAAACAGGGGATAATTCACCCCTCCACTTT. It is translated as CASSQTGDNSPLHF.